This TCR beta chain was identified in a study of cytomegalovirus exposure and HLA in healthy donors. PCR employed 60 Vbeta and 13 Jbeta primers. Only in-frame clones appear in the TCRdb table, and some are missing; sequencing was by immunoSEQ multiplex PCR. In all, the sample yields roughly 120,000 clones. Study conclusions and caveats: Reported findings show TCR beta sequences accurately forecast HLA-A and HLA-B alleles in most subjects. In a later analysis, a genetic analysis reported fewer productive-TCR N-insertions in an Asian-associated ancestry cluster than the cohort average.

The CDR3 runs to 15 residues. CDR1 and CDR2 from the germline V gene are MNHNY and SVGAGI (reference sequence). V was trimmed by 2 bases and J by 0 bases, leaving 8 bases between them. Note on this clone: As yet, its antigen is unknown.

The TCR was taken from a middle-aged man in good health and CMV-seronegative. This chain joins TRBV6-6 and TRBJ1-3; no definite D call. Sequencing was performed on PBMCs. CDR3 nucleotides: TGTGCCAGCAGTTACCGAGCCAACTCTGGAAACACCATATATTTT. Amino acid sequence: CASSYRANSGNTIYF.